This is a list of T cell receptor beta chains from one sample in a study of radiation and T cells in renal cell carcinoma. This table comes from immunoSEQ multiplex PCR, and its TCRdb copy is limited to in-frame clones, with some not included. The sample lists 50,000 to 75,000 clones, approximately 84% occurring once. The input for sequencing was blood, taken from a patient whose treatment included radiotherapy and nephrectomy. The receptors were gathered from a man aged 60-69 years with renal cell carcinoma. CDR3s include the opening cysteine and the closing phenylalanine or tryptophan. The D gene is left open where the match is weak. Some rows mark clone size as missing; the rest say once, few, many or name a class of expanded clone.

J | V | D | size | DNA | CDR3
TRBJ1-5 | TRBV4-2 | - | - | TGTGCCAGCAGCCAAGAACGCAGTTATAGCAATCAGCCCCAGCATTTT | CASSQERSYSNQPQHF
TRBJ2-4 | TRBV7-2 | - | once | TGTGCCAGCAGCTTAGGAGGGAACATTCAGTACTTC | CASSLGGNIQYF
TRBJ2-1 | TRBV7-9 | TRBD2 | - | TGTGCCAGCAGCCCCCGGGGGGGGATGGAGAATGAGCAGTTCTTC | CASSPRGGMENEQFF
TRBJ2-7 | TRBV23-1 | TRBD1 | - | TGCGCCAGCAGTCTCCGGGACAGTACTCGACGGGATCTCTACGAGCAGTACTTC | CASSLRDSTRRDLYEQYF
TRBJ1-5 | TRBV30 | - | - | TGTGCCTGGAGTGTATTGGGCCCGTTGAGCAATCAGCCCCAGCATTTT | CAWSVLGPLSNQPQHF
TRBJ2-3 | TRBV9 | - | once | TGTGCCAGCAGCCTAAACACAGATACGCAGTATTTT | CASSLNTDTQYF
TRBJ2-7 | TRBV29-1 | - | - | TGCAGCGCTAAGGGCGGAGACGACTACGAGCAGTACTTC | CSAKGGDDYEQYF
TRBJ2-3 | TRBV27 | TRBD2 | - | TGTGCCAGCAGTTTATGGTCTAGCGGGGTGAGCACAGATACGCAGTATTTT | CASSLWSSGVSTDTQYF
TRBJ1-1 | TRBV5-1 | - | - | TGCGCCAGCAGCTTACCCGCCACATTGAACACTGAAGCTTTCTTT | CASSLPATLNTEAFF
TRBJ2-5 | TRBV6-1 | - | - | TGTGCCAGCAGTGAAGGAATCAGGGCGGAGTTAGCGACCCAGTACTTC | CASSEGIRAELATQYF
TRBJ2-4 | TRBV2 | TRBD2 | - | TGTGCCAGCAGAGGACTAGCGGGAGGGGGCATTCAGTACTTC | CASRGLAGGGIQYF
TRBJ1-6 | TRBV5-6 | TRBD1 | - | TGTGCCAGCAGCTTGTACGACAGGGATAATTCACCCCTCCACTTT | CASSLYDRDNSPLHF
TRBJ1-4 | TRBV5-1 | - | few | TGCGCCAGCAGCAAGTCTCCCCCGAATGAAAAACTGTTTTTT | CASSKSPPNEKLFF
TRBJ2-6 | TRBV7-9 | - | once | TGTGCCAGCGCCGACCCGACGGGGTACAGCTCTGGGGCCAACGTCCTGACTTTC | CASADPTGYSSGANVLTF
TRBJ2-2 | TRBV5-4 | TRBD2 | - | TGTGCCAGCAGCTCCTCGGTAGCGGGGGCCGGGGAGCTGTTTTTT | CASSSSVAGAGELFF
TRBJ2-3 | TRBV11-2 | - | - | TGTGCCAGCAGCTCCTACACATACACAGATACGCAGTATTTT | CASSSYTYTDTQYF
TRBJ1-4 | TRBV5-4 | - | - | TGTGCCAGCAGCTTGGGGGGTGAGGCTAATGAAAAACTGTTTTTT | CASSLGGEANEKLFF
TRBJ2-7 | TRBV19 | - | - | TGTGCCAGTAGTCCCCGTCCCCGGGGTGACGAGCAGTACTTC | CASSPRPRGDEQYF
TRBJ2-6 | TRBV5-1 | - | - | TGCGCCAGCAGCTTGACAGGAACCTCTGGGGCCAACGTCCTGACTTTC | CASSLTGTSGANVLTF
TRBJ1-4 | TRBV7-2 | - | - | TGTGCCAGCAGCTTAGGTAGACGAGACGAAAAACTGTTTTTT | CASSLGRRDEKLFF
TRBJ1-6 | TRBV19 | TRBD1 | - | TGTGCCAGTAGTTTAACGGGACAGTACTACAATTCACCCCTCCACTTT | CASSLTGQYYNSPLHF
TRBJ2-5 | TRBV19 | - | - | TGTGCCAGTAACGGGGGCGGAGAGACCCAGTACTTC | CASNGGGETQYF
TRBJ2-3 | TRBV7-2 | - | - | TGTGCCAGCAGCTTAGTCGTCACTAGAAAGAGCACAGATACGCAGTATTTT | CASSLVVTRKSTDTQYF
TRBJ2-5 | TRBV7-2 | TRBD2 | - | TGTGCCAGCAGCTTAGGAGGGGTTAGCGGGGGGGCCGGAGAGACCCAGTACTTC | CASSLGGVSGGAGETQYF
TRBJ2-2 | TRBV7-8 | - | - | TGTGCCAGCAGCTTGAACCCCTCGGGAACCGGGGAGCTGTTTTTT | CASSLNPSGTGELFF
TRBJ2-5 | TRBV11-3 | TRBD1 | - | TGTGCCAGCAGCCAGAGGGACAGGACTCAAGAGACCCAGTACTTC | CASSQRDRTQETQYF
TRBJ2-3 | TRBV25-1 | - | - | TGTGCCAGCAGTGAATACCCCGATACGCAGTATTTT | CASSEYPDTQYF
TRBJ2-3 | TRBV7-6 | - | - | TGTGCCAGCAGCTTAAACCTTCCAGATACGCAGTATTTT | CASSLNLPDTQYF
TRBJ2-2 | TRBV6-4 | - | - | TGTGCCACCTCGAGGGGCGCCGCGAACACCGGGGAGCTGTTTTTT | CATSRGAANTGELFF
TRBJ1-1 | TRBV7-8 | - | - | TGTGCCAGCAGCAAAGGGGGACGGGGGGGAACTGAAGCTTTCTTT | CASSKGGRGGTEAFF
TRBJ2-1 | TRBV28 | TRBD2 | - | TGTGCCGCGGGGACTAGCGTTACATTGGATGAGCAGTTCTTC | CAAGTSVTLDEQFF
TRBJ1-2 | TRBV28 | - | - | TGTGCCAGCAGTTTACTTAACGGAGCCTATGGCTACACCTTC | CASSLLNGAYGYTF
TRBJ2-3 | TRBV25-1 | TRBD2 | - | TGTGCCAGCAGTGAATATCCCAGCGGGGGGAGGACAGATACGCAGTATTTT | CASSEYPSGGRTDTQYF
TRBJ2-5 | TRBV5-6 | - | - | TGTGCCAGCAGCTTGGGAACTCTCCAAGAGACCCAGTACTTC | CASSLGTLQETQYF
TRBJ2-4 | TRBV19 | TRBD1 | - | TGTGCCAGTAGTGCCGGGACAGTTCACTTAGCCAAAAACATTCAGTACTTC | CASSAGTVHLAKNIQYF
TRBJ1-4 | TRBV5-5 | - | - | TGTGCCAGCAGCTTCTCGCCAAATGAAAAACTGTTTTTT | CASSFSPNEKLFF
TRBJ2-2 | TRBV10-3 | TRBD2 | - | TGTGCCATCAGTGAATCTAGCGGGAGGGCATGGAACACCGGGGAGCTGTTTTTT | CAISESSGRAWNTGELFF
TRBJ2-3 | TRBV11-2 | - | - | TGTGCCAGCAGTACCGCAGGCTCTAGCACAGATACGCAGTATTTT | CASSTAGSSTDTQYF
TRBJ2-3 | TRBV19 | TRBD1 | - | TGTGCCAGTAGTCCCCTGACAGGGCACACAGATACGCAGTATTTT | CASSPLTGHTDTQYF
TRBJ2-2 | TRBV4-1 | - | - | TGCGCCAGCAGCCAAGAGTTGAAAGGTGGGGAGCTGTTTTTT | CASSQELKGGELFF
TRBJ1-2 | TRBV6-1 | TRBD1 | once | TGTGCCAGCAGGCGACAGGGGGATCATAACTATGGCTACACCTTC | CASRRQGDHNYGYTF
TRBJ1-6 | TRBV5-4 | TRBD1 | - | TGTGCCAGCAGCCCGGACAGGGATAACGCACCCCTCCACTTT | CASSPDRDNAPLHF